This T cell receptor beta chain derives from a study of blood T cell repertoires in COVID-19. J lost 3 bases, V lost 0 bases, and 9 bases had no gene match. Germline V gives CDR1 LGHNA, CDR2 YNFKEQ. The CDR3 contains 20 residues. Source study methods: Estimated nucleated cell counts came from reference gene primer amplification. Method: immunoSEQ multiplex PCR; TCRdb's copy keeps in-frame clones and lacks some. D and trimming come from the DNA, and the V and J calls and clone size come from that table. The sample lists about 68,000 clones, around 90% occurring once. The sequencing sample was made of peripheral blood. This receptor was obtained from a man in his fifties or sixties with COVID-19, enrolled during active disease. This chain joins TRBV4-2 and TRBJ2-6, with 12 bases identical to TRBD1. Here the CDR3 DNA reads TGTGCCAGCAGCCAAGATTTGGTAGGGACAGGGGGCTATGGGGCCAACGTCCTGACTTTC. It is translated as CASSQDLVGTGGYGANVLTF.